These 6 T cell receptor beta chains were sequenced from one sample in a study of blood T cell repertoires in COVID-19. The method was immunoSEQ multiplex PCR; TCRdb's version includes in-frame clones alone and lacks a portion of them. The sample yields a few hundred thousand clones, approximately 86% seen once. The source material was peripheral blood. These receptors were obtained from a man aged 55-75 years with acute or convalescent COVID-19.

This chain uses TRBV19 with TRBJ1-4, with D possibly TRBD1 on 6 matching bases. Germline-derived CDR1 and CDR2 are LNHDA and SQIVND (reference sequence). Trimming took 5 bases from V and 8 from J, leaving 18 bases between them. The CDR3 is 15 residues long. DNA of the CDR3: TGTGCCAGTAGTGCGCACAGGGCAAATCGGGAAAAACTGTTTTTT. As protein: CASSAHRANREKLFF.

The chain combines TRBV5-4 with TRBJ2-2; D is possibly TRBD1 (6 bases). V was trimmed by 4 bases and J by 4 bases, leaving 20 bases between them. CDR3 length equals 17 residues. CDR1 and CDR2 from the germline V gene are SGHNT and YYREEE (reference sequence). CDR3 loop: CASSPEVAGASTGELFF. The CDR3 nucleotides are TGTGCCAGCAGCCCGGAGGTCGCAGGGGCAAGCACCGGGGAGCTGTTTTTT.

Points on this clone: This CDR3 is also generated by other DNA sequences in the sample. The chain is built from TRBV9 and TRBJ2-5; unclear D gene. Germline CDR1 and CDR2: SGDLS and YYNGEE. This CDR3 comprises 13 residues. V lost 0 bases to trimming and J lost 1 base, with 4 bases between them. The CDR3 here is CASSVGAQETQYF. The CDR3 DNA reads TGTGCCAGCAGCGTAGGGGCCCAAGAGACCCAGTACTTC.

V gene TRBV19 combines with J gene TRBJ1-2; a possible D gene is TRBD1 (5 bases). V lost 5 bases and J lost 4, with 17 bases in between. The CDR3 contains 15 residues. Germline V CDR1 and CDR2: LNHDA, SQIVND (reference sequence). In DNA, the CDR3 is TGTGCCAGTAGTCTGGACGGGGGGGGAGGCTATGGCTACACCTTC. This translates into CASSLDGGGGYGYTF. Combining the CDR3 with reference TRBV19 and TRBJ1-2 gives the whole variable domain DGGITQSPKYLFRKEGQNVTLSCEQNLNHDAMYWYRQDPGQGLRLIYYSQIVNDFQKGDIAEGYSVSREKKESFPLTVTSAQKNPTAFYLCASSLDGGGGYGYTFGSGTRLTVV.

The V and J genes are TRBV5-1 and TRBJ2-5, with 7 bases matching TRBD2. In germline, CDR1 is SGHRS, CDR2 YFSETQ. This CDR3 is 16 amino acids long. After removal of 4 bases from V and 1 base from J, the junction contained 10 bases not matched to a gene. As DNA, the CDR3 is TGCGCCAGCAGCCTGCACCAACTAGCGCCCCAAGAGACCCAGTACTTC. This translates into CASSLHQLAPQETQYF.

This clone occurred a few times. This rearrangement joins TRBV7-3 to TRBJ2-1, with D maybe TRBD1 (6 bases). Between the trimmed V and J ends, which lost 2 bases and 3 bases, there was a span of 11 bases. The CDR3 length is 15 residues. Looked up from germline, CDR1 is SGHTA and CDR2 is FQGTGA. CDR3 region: CASSLGPGDYNEQFF. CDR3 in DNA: TGTGCCAGCAGCTTAGGCCCAGGGGACTACAATGAGCAGTTCTTC. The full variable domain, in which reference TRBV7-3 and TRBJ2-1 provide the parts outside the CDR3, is GAGVSQTPSNKVTEKGKYVELRCDPISGHTALYWYRQSLGQGPEFLIYFQGTGAADDSGLPNDRFFAVRPEGSVSTLKIQRTERGDSAVYLCASSLGPGDYNEQFFGPGTRLTVL.